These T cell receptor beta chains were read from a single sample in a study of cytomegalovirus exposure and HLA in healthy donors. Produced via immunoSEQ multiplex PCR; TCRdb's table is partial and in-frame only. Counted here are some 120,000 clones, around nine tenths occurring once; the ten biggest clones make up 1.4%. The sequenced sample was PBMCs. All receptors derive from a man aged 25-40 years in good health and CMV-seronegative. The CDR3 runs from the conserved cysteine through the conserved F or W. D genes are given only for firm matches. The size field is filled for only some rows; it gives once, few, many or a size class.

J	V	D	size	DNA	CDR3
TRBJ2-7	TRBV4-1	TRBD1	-	TGCGCCAGCAGCCATGGACAGGGATTCTACGAGCAGTACTTC	CASSHGQGFYEQYF
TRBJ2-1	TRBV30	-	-	TGTGCCTGGAGCGAAACCTATACAGGGCTTGAGCAGTTCTTC	CAWSETYTGLEQFF
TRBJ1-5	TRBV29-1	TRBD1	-	TGCAGCGTTGGGACAGGGGCGCTTGGTCAGCCCCAGCATTTT	CSVGTGALGQPQHF
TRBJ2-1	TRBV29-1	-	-	TGCAGCGTTGAAATTGGGGAGGACGAGCAGTTCTTC	CSVEIGEDEQFF
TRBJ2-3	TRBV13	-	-	TGTGCCAGCAGCCACCTGGGGGGAGGTTCATTAGATACGCAGTATTTT	CASSHLGGGSLDTQYF
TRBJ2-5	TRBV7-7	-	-	TGTGCCAGCAGCTTAATGCCAGGCCTCGGCGGGGAGACCCAGTACTTC	CASSLMPGLGGETQYF
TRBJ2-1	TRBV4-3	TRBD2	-	TGCGCCAGCAGCACCGGACTAGCGGGAGTAATGCTCAATGAGCAGTTCTTC	CASSTGLAGVMLNEQFF
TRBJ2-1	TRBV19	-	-	TGTGCCAGTAACCCAGCCCAGGGGTTTAGTGAGCAGTTCTTC	CASNPAQGFSEQFF
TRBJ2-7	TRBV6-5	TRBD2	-	TGTGCCAGCAGCGGTAGCGGGGGATCCTACGAGCAGTACTTC	CASSGSGGSYEQYF
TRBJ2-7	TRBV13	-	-	TGTGCCAGCAGATCAGGGGAATTGACCTACGAGCAGTACTTC	CASRSGELTYEQYF
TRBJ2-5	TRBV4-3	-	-	TGCGCCAGCAGCCCGTTGGCGCGGGGAGAGACCCAGTACTTC	CASSPLARGETQYF
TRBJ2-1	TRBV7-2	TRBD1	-	TGTGCCAGCAGCCCCCGGACAGGGAATGAGCAGTTCTTC	CASSPRTGNEQFF
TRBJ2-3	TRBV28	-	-	TGTGCCAGCAGTTTGTTGAGGGATACGCAGTATTTT	CASSLLRDTQYF
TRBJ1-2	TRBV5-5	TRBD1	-	TGTGCCAGCAGCGAACAGCAGGGGGCCTTGCGGGGTGGCTACACCTTC	CASSEQQGALRGGYTF
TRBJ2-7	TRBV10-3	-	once	TGTGCCATCAGTGTGTCTAGCGCTACCTACGAGCAGTACTTC	CAISVSSATYEQYF
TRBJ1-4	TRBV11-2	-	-	TGTGCCAGCAGCTTAGGGGAGGGTGGGGAAAAACTGTTTTTT	CASSLGEGGEKLFF
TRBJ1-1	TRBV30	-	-	TGTGCCTGGAGCCGGGACACGTACGTGAACACTGAAGCTTTCTTT	CAWSRDTYVNTEAFF
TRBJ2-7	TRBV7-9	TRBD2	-	TGTGCCAGCAGCTTAGGTCTAGCGGGAGGGCCGGACGAGCAGTACTTC	CASSLGLAGGPDEQYF
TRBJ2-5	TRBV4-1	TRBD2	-	TGCGCCAGCAGCCAAGACCCAGGGAGGGTTGGGGAGACCCAGTACTTC	CASSQDPGRVGETQYF
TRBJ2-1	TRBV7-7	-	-	TGTGCCAGCACCCAAGGTAGTGGGAGTGAGCAGTTCTTC	CASTQGSGSEQFF
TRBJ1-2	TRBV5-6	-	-	TGTGCCAGCAGCTTGAACGGGTTTCGTGGCTACACCTTC	CASSLNGFRGYTF
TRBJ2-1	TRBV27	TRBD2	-	TGTGCCAGCAGTTTCACTAGCGTGTATGAGCAGTTCTTC	CASSFTSVYEQFF
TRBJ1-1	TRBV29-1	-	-	TGCAGCGCCTCGGGACTCTCAGACGCTGAAGCTTTCTTT	CSASGLSDAEAFF
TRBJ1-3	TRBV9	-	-	TGTGCCAGCAGCGTACCCGACGGAGTGGTTGGAAACACCATATATTTT	CASSVPDGVVGNTIYF
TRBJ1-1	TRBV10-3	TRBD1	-	TGTGCCATCAGGGGACAGGTGAACACTGAAGCTTTCTTT	CAIRGQVNTEAFF
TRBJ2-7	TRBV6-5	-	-	TGTGCCAGCAGGAAGACAGAATTTTTCGTCTACGAGCAGTACTTC	CASRKTEFFVYEQYF
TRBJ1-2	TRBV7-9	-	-	TGTGCCAGCAGCAGAGACACTGCTAACTATGGCTACACCTTC	CASSRDTANYGYTF
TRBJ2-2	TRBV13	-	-	TGTGCCAGCAGTTTAATGAGGACAGTCCACACCGGGGAGCTGTTTTTT	CASSLMRTVHTGELFF
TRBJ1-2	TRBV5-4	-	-	TGTGCCAGCAGCTTTCCCACAGGCCTCGCCGATGGCTACACCTTC	CASSFPTGLADGYTF
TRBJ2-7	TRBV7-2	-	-	TGTGCCAGCAGCGCGAGCTCCTACGAGCAGTACTTC	CASSASSYEQYF
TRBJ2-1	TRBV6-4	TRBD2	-	TGTGCCAGCAGTGACTCTTCCCAGCGGGGGTACAATGAGCAGTTCTTC	CASSDSSQRGYNEQFF
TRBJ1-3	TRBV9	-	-	TGTGCCAGCAGCGCTACAGGGATTGAGACCATATATTTT	CASSATGIETIYF
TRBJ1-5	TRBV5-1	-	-	TGCGCCAGCAGCTTGGAAGGGGCAAGCAATCAGCCCCAGCATTTT	CASSLEGASNQPQHF
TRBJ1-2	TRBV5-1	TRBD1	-	TGCGCCAGCGCCCGGGACAGCGCTAACTATGGCTACACCTTC	CASARDSANYGYTF
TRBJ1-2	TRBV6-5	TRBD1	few	TGTGCCAGCAGTTACTACAGGGGGGAAGGCTACACCTTC	CASSYYRGEGYTF
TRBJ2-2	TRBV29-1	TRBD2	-	TGCAGCGTTGGGACTAGCACCGGGGAGCTGTTTTTT	CSVGTSTGELFF
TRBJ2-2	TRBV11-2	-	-	TGTGCCAGCAGCCTTACTGTAGGCGGGGGCCCAACCGGGGAGCTGTTTTTT	CASSLTVGGGPTGELFF
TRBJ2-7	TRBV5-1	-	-	TGCGCCAGCAGCCCCGAGGGCAGCTGGGACAAGCAGTACTTC	CASSPEGSWDKQYF
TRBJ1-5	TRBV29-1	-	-	TGCAGCGTTGATCAGGGTCGCTTACAGCCCCAGCATTTT	CSVDQGRLQPQHF
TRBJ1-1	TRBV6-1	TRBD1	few	TGTGCCACAGGGACAGGGGAGAACACTGAAGCTTTCTTT	CATGTGENTEAFF
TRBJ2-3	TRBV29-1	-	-	TGCAGCTCCCTAGGCGGGTATGGCACAGATACGCAGTATTTT	CSSLGGYGTDTQYF
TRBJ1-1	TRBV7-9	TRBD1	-	TGTGCCAGCAGCCGCAGAACCGGACAGGAGAGGATGAACACTGAAGCTTTCTTT	CASSRRTGQERMNTEAFF
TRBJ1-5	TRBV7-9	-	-	TGTGCCAGCAGCTTATTTGCGGGCTTAGGCAATCAGCCCCAGCATTTT	CASSLFAGLGNQPQHF
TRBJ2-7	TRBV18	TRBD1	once	TGTGCCAGCTCCACCCGGGACAGGGGGGATGAGCAGTACTTC	CASSTRDRGDEQYF
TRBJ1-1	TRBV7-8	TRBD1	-	TGTGCCAGCAGCTTATTGGGACAGGGGCTGACTGAAGCTTTCTTT	CASSLLGQGLTEAFF
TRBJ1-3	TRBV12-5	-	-	TGTGCTAGTGGTTCCGACTTACTCTCTGGAAACACCATATATTTT	CASGSDLLSGNTIYF
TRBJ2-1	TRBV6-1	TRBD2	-	TGTGCCAGCAGTGTTGGACTAGCGGACTATAATGAGCAGTTCTTC	CASSVGLADYNEQFF
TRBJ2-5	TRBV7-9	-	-	TGTGCCAGCAGCTTAGTCTTAGGGGTTTGGGAGACCCAGTACTTC	CASSLVLGVWETQYF
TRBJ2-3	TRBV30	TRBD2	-	TGTGCCTGGAGCGGCCGTCGGGAGCGGGAGGGCCTATATACGCAGTATTTT	CAWSGRREREGLYTQYF
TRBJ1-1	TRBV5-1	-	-	TGCGCCAGCAGCTTGGGCAGGGCCCTTCCTCCACACACTGAAGCTTTCTTT	CASSLGRALPPHTEAFF
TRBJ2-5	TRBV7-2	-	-	TGTGCCAGCAGCTTAGGGACTATCCAAGAGACCCAGTACTTC	CASSLGTIQETQYF